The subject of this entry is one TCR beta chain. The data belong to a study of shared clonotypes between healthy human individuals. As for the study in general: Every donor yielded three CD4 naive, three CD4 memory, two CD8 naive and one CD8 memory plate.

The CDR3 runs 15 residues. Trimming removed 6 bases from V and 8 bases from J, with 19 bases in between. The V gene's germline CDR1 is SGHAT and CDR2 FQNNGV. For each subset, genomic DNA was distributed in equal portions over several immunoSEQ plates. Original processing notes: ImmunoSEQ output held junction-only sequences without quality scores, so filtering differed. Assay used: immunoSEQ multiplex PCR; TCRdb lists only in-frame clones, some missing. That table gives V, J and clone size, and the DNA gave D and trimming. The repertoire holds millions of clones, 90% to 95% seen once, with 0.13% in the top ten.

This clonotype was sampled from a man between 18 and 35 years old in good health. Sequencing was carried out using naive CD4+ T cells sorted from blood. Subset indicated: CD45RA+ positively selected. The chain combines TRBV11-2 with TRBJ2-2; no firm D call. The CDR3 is CASRTRGSIPGELFF. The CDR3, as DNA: TGTGCCAGCAGGACCCGAGGAAGCATCCCAGGGGAGCTGTTTTTT.